The clone carrying this T cell receptor beta chain was counted once. Its antigen is as yet unknown. Enrolled patients, whose metastatic non-small-cell lung cancer was chemo-refractory, received focal radiation plus CTLA-4 blockade with ipilimumab. CDR1 SGHNT and CDR2 YYREEE come from the germline V gene (reference sequence). The CDR3 extends over 15 amino acids. Method: immunoSEQ multiplex PCR; TCRdb's copy keeps in-frame clones and lacks some. This table holds 120,000 or so clones, just under 90% found once. The sample belongs to a study of radiotherapy plus CTLA-4 blockade in lung cancer. For the study at large: Objective responses were documented in around a sixth of patients, with disease control in about 28%.

Study conclusions and caveats: Reported findings show early blood T cell clone dynamics, with interferon-beta, best predicted response. Tumor-origin TCR clones grew in blood after radiotherapy plus ipilimumab.

The V call is TRBV5-4, the J call TRBJ2-5, with D tentatively TRBD1 (6 bases). Matching the DNA end better, TRBJ2-7 makes the J call doubtful. This clonotype originated in a human donor with non-small cell lung cancer that progressed on radiotherapy plus ipilimumab. The sequencing here drew on peripheral blood, taken from a patient treated with radiotherapy plus ipilimumab. CDR3: CASSFGGLGTYEQYF. Written as DNA, the CDR3 is TGTGCCAGCAGCTTTGGGGGCCTGGGCACCTACGAGCAGTACTTC.